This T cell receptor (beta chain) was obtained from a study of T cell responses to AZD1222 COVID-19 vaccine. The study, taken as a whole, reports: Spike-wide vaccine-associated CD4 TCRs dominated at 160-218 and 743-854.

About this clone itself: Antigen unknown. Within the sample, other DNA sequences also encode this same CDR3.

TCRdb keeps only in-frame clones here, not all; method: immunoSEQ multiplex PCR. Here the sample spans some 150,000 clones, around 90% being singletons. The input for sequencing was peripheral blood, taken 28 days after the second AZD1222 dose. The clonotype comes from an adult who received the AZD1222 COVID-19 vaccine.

The CDR3: CASSLGNTEAFF. The CDR3 DNA follows: TGTGCCAGCAGTTTGGGGAACACTGAAGCTTTCTTT. The V gene is TRBV28, the J gene TRBJ1-1; D call uncertain. V lost 3 bases and J lost 1, with 3 bases in between. CDR1 MDHEN and CDR2 SYDVKM come from the germline V gene. The CDR3 has 12 amino acids.